These 24 T cell receptor beta chains originate from one sample sequenced in a study of response to subunit inactivated influenza vaccine. TCRdb reanalysed the RT-PCR reads using MiXCR and keeps one entry per CDR3 protein. This table holds fewer than 700,000 distinct CDR3 sequences, 10% to 15% found once. The sample in question was PBMCs from blood, obtained roughly 47 days after vaccination. The origin of the receptors is a man aged 50-60 years who received an inactivated influenza vaccine.

The J gene is TRBJ2-1, the V gene TRBV5-1; tentatively, D is TRBD1 or TRBD2 (6 bases each). Per germline, CDR1 SGHRS and CDR2 YFSETQ. Deletions cut 4 bases from V and 7 bases from J, with 12 bases between. This CDR3 is 13 amino acids long. The CDR3 sequence is CASSHEGGNEQFF. The CDR3 DNA reads TGCGCCAGCAGCCATGAGGGGGGAAATGAGCAGTTCTTC.

The chain has TRBV3-1 and TRBJ2-5; no firm D call. V lost 1 base to trimming and J lost 9 bases, with 18 bases between them. The V gene's germline CDR1 is LGHDT and CDR2 YNNKEL (reference sequence). The CDR3 runs 15 residues. As DNA, the CDR3 is TGTGCCAGCAGCCAAGTGGGTTGGTCTAATCGGCCCCAGTACTTC. Translated, it gives CASSQVGWSNRPQYF.

CDR3 sequence: CSAYSVAGGVETEAFF. Written as DNA, the CDR3 is TGCAGTGCTTACTCAGTGGCAGGGGGCGTAGAAACTGAAGCTTTCTTT. J is TRBJ1-1 and V is TRBV20-1; 8 bases agree with TRBD1. CDR3 length: 16 residues. Losses at the gene ends were 5 bases for V and 5 bases for J; bases not matched to a gene: 16. Germline V gives CDR1 DFQATT, CDR2 SNEGSKA (reference sequence).

The rearrangement joins TRBV11-2 to TRBJ2-7; 9 nucleotides line up with TRBD2. Germline assignment: CDR1 SGHAT and CDR2 FQNNGV. V shed 1 base and J 2 bases; nucleotides not matched to a gene: 6. The CDR3 loop spans 16 amino acids. In DNA form, the CDR3 reads TGTGCCAGCAGCTTAGTGCCAGCGGGGGGAACCTACGAGCAGTACTTC. Protein sequence: CASSLVPAGGTYEQYF.

This clonotype was seen at least ten times. This chain links TRBV7-2 with TRBJ2-3; D is possibly TRBD1 (5 bases). The V end was cut by 5 bases, the J end by 2 bases, with 17 bases between. This CDR3 spans 16 amino acids. Looked up from germline, CDR1 is SGHTA and CDR2 is FQGNSA. CDR3 nucleotide sequence: TGTGCCAGCAGCCCCACGCCATGGGGCACCACAGATACGCAGTATTTT. Translation gives CASSPTPWGTTDTQYF.

This clonotype was picked up a small number of times. This chain uses TRBV5-1 with TRBJ2-1; D could derive from TRBD1 or TRBD2 (5 bases each). This CDR3 has 13 amino acids. CDR1 is SGHRS, CDR2 YFSETQ, per germline. V was clipped by 6 bases and J by 10 bases, with 17 bases between them. Written as DNA, the CDR3 is TGCGCCAGCAAAATCGCCTCGGGGACCGAGCAGTTCTTC. Its translation is CASKIASGTEQFF.

This clonotype was seen at least ten times. This chain links TRBV20-1 with TRBJ2-5, with D perhaps matching TRBD1 (5 bases). Germline V lookup: CDR1 DFQATT, CDR2 SNEGSKA (reference sequence). This CDR3 comprises 13 residues. Trimming removed 5 bases at V and 8 bases at J, with 18 bases between. The CDR3 DNA sequence: TGCAGTGCTCCGGATTTAGGGGTAACAACCCAGTACTTC. Translated: CSAPDLGVTTQYF.

This clonotype was counted a few times. The CDR3 region is CASSSAHSSYEQYF. CDR3 bases: TGTGCCAGCAGTTCCGCCCACAGCTCCTACGAGCAGTACTTC. J is TRBJ2-7 and V is TRBV12-3 or TRBV12-4, with no clear D. The CDR3 spans 14 residues. The germline V and J ends were trimmed by 4 bases and 0 bases, with 10 bases remaining between them.

The V gene is TRBV6-5, the J gene TRBJ1-6, with 11 bases identical to TRBD1. J gave up 8 bases and V 4 bases, and 7 bases lay outside the gene matches. The CDR3 length is 16 residues. Germline values: CDR1 MNHEY, CDR2 SVGAGI. The CDR3 nucleotides are TGTGCCAGCAGTTCCCCCCGGACAGGGGGCGATTCACCCCTCCACTTT. Protein: CASSSPRTGGDSPLHF.

This clonotype was seen a handful of times. The CDR3 DNA reads TGTGCCAGCAGTTTAGTACAGGGGCTAGGAGAGACCCAGTACTTC. Protein product: CASSLVQGLGETQYF. The chain joins TRBV27 to TRBJ2-5, with 7 bases aligning to TRBD1. The CDR3 consists of 15 residues. The germline V gene has CDR1 MNHEY and CDR2 SMNVEV (reference sequence). J was trimmed by 4 bases and V by 2 bases; bases with no gene match: 7.

V and J are TRBV5-1 and TRBJ2-5, with D hard to call. The CDR3 has 14 amino acids. The germline V gene encodes CDR1 SGHRS and CDR2 YFSETQ. V was trimmed by 0 bases and J by 1 base, leaving 7 bases between them. The DNA of the CDR3 is TGCGCCAGCAGCTTGGCGTTCAGCCAAGAGACCCAGTACTTC. It yields the protein CASSLAFSQETQYF.

As for this clonotype: At one boundary the junction diverges from the germline segment, which might be a read error. The V call is TRBV28, the J call TRBJ1-2, with TRBD1 matching over 9 bases. CDR1 is MDHEN and CDR2 is SYDVKM in the germline V gene. The CDR3 contains 16 residues. As DNA, the CDR3 is TGTGCCAGCAGTCCACAGGGACAGGGAAGGGTGGCTAGGTCTTACTTC. It codes for CASSPQGQGRVARSYF.

The chain carries TRBV11-2 and TRBJ2-7; no reliable D call. V shed 1 base and J shed 0 bases, with 13 bases lying between them. Germline-derived CDR1 and CDR2 are SGHAT and FQNNGV. The CDR3 runs 16 residues. The CDR3 spells CASSLALTSTSYEQYF. In DNA form, the CDR3 reads TGTGCCAGCAGCTTAGCCCTGACCAGTACCTCCTACGAGCAGTACTTC.

The V call is TRBV6-5, the J call TRBJ2-7, with D possibly being TRBD2 (6 bases). The germline CDR1 and CDR2 sequences are MNHEY and SVGAGI. V was pared by 0 bases and J by 0 bases, with 9 bases between. The CDR3 totals 15 residues. The CDR3 nucleotides read TGTGCCAGCAGTTACTCTGCGGGGCCCTCCTACGAGCAGTACTTC. Its translation is CASSYSAGPSYEQYF.

This clonotype was found a few times. The chain has TRBV29-1 and TRBJ2-5, with D hard to call. CDR3 length: 15 residues. The germline V gene has CDR1 SQVTM and CDR2 ANQGSEA. V shed 7 bases and J shed 0 bases, with 18 bases lying between them. CDR3 DNA: TGCAGCGCCCGAGAGAGAACCTGGTACCAAGAGACCCAGTACTTC. Its protein is CSARERTWYQETQYF. Full variable domain (remainder filled in from reference TRBV29-1 and TRBJ2-5): SAVISQKPSRDICQRGTSLTIQCQVDSQVTMMFWYRQQPGQSLTLIATANQGSEATYESGFVIDKFPISRPNLTFSTLTVSNMSPEDSSIYLCSARERTWYQETQYFGPGTRLLVL.

In its sample, this clonotype was seen many times. CDR3: CASVYRDPLNQPQHF. CDR3 bases: TGTGCCAGCGTATACAGGGACCCCCTCAATCAGCCCCAGCATTTT. The chain couples TRBV28 to TRBJ1-5; tentative D call: TRBD1 (6 bases). Germline V lookup: CDR1 MDHEN, CDR2 SYDVKM. Trimming stripped 8 bases from V and 3 bases from J, with 17 bases between. The CDR3 consists of 15 residues.

In this sample, this clonotype turned up once. This chain uses TRBV20-1 with TRBJ2-5; tentative D call: TRBD2 (6 bases). The ends were cut back, 0 bases at V and 0 bases at J, with 26 bases in the middle. There are 20 residues in the CDR3. Germline CDR1 reads DFQATT; CDR2 reads SNEGSKA (reference sequence). This CDR3 is CSARDKSARGVISYQETQYF. CDR3 DNA sequence: TGCAGTGCTAGAGATAAGTCTGCTCGCGGGGTGATCTCTTACCAAGAGACCCAGTACTTC.

The chain uses TRBV7-8 and TRBJ2-5, with unresolved D. Looked up from germline, CDR1 is SGHVS and CDR2 is FQNEAQ. There are 15 residues in the CDR3. V was shortened by 6 bases and J by 0 bases, with 14 bases between the two germline ends. CDR3 protein: CASRQQGSYQETQYF. DNA of the CDR3: TGTGCCAGCAGACAGCAAGGATCGTACCAAGAGACCCAGTACTTC.

This clonotype was seen a few times. The V gene is TRBV7-2, the J gene TRBJ2-3; D is unresolved. Per the germline V gene, CDR1 is SGHTA and CDR2 is FQGNSA. Trimming took 8 bases from V and 0 from J, leaving 9 bases between them. The CDR3 sequence is 13 residues long. The CDR3 spells CASVRMSTDTQYF. As DNA, the CDR3 is TGTGCCAGCGTCCGGATGAGCACAGATACGCAGTATTTT.

In this sample, this clonotype turned up many times. V is TRBV5-5 and J is TRBJ2-3; D is unclear. The germline CDR1 and CDR2 sequences are SGHKS and YYEKEE (reference sequence). The CDR3 runs to 11 residues. V was cut by 0 bases and J by 10 bases, with 6 bases left in between. The CDR3 reads CASSLGVPQYF. The DNA for the CDR3 is TGTGCCAGCAGCTTGGGGGTTCCGCAGTATTTT.

J is TRBJ2-1 and V is TRBV6-2 or TRBV6-3; 11 bases map to TRBD2. The CDR3 is 13 residues long. The junction had 2 bases not matched to a gene; V was cut back by 8 bases and J by 5 bases. Germline CDR1 reads MNHEY; CDR2 reads SVGEGT. Written as DNA, the CDR3 is TGTGCCAGCCTACTAGCGGGAGACAATGAGCAGTTCTTC. Protein sequence: CASLLAGDNEQFF.

This clonotype was seen a few times. The V gene is TRBV6-2 or TRBV6-3, the J gene TRBJ2-1; 8 bases fit TRBD2. The CDR3 length is 13 residues. Germline V gene sequence: CDR1 MNHEY, CDR2 SVGEGT. Losses at the gene ends were 8 bases for V and 12 bases for J; bases not matched to a gene: 12. CDR3 coding DNA: TGTGCCAGCCGGGTGACTAGCGAGGTGAGGCAGTTCTTC. Its translation is CASRVTSEVRQFF.

This clonotype was recorded a few times. The chain joins TRBV5-1 to TRBJ2-5; no clear D. The CDR3 consists of 13 residues. Germline CDR1 reads SGHRS; CDR2 reads YFSETQ. V was pared by 5 bases and J by 4 bases, with 12 bases between. The DNA of the CDR3 is TGCGCCAGCAGATGGCTAGATCGAGAGACCCAGTACTTC. It translates to CASRWLDRETQYF.

This clonotype has only a few counts. The V gene is TRBV7-2, the J gene TRBJ1-5; D is uncertain. V gave up 1 base and J gave up 0 bases, with 10 bases separating them. This CDR3 spans 16 amino acids. Germline V lookup: CDR1 SGHTA, CDR2 FQGNSA. For the CDR3, the DNA is TGTGCCAGCAGCTTAGGCTCCGGTTATAGCAATCAGCCCCAGCATTTT. It codes for CASSLGSGYSNQPQHF. Combining the CDR3 with reference TRBV7-2 and TRBJ1-5 gives the whole variable domain GAGVSQSPSNKVTEKGKDVELRCDPISGHTALYWYRQSLGQGLEFLIYFQGNSAPDKSGLPSDRFSAERTGGSVSTLTIQRTQQEDSAVYLCASSLGSGYSNQPQHFGDGTRLSIL.